Included here is one T cell receptor beta chain sequence, with context. What it binds is not known. The data belong to a study of cytomegalovirus exposure and HLA in healthy donors. Study-level information: Samples from HLA-typed donors yielded 65 million to 90 million unique TCRs in an early data release. General study points: An analysis was carried out later, and it reportedly showed fewer N-insertions in an Asian-associated ancestry cluster than the roughly 700-donor mean.

Researchers ran the PCR with 60 Vbeta and 13 Jbeta primers. Using immunoSEQ multiplex PCR, the repertoire was profiled, and TCRdb retains in-frame clones only, with some absent. Of about 200,000 clones in the sample, around 78% were seen once. The germline gives CDR1 SGHNT, CDR2 YENEEA. V was trimmed by 5 bases and J by 0 bases, leaving 10 bases between them. CDR3 size: 14 residues. The V gene is TRBV11-3, the J gene TRBJ1-1, with D possibly TRBD1 on 5 matching bases. The sequencing input was PBMCs. The receptor was derived from a woman aged 25 to 45 in good health and CMV-seropositive. CDR3 in amino acids: CASSLGGVNTEAFF. Written as DNA, the CDR3 is TGTGCCAGCAGCCTCGGGGGGGTGAACACTGAAGCTTTCTTT.